This T cell receptor (beta chain) originates from a study of T cell repertoires in cytomegalovirus infection. At the level of the study: In public TCR beta signatures, there were indications of both CMV infection and matching HLA type.

Between the trimmed V and J ends, which lost 3 bases and 6 bases, there was a span of 18 bases. The length of the CDR3 is 16 residues. Germline V gene sequence: CDR1 LNHDA, CDR2 SQIVND (reference sequence). Overall study results and limits: The ex vivo response was dominated by HLA-C-restricted CMV-specific TCR beta clonotypes. People with CMV and the relevant HLA were identified by cumulative public TCR beta family frequency.

This clonotype was seen a handful of times. Its antigen is as yet unknown. TCRdb re-called the reads with MiXCR, one entry per CDR3 protein. The sample has about 920,000 distinct CDR3 sequences, roughly 30% seen once. This TCR was sampled from a human donor in good health (CMV status not recorded). Some clones in this sample may be carry-over from other donors' samples. This chain connects TRBV19 to TRBJ2-1; the D gene could be TRBD1 or TRBD2 (5 bases each). The sequenced sample was cultured CD8+ T cells from PBMCs, obtained from culture after CMV antigen stimulation. The DNA of the CDR3 is TGTGCCAGTAGTATCGGGGCTGCCTCAGTTTTCAATGAGCAGTTCTTC. Residues: CASSIGAASVFNEQFF.